This T cell receptor beta chain was retrieved from a study of identical twins. Study-wide results and limits: While abundant cord blood beta clonotypes carried fewer insertions, memory repertoires showed no such pattern. Because invariant MAIT and iNKT cells could be present, zero-insertion analyses could be partly confounded.

Concerning this clonotype: Its specificity is not known.

TCRdb ran MiXCR on the 5' RACE reads and lists one entry per CDR3 protein. The sample gives 700,000 or so distinct CDR3 sequences, 21% of which show up once; 4.3% is in the top ten. The sample was also linked to a second study, of T cells expressing NK-cell markers. As that study records: In sorted CD3+CD56+NKG2C+, CD3+CD56+NKG2C- and CD3+CD56-NKG2C+ T cells, TCR beta repertoires were obtained.

The sequence derives from a young woman in good health. The sample taken for sequencing was PBMCs.

The CDR3 sequence: CASSYRGPGELFF. For the CDR3, the DNA is TGTGCCAGCAGTTACAGGGGGCCCGGGGAGCTGTTTTTT. The gene calls are TRBV6-5 and TRBJ2-2; 7 bases align to TRBD1. CDR3 length: 13 amino acids. V lost 2 bases, J lost 6 bases, and 0 bases stayed unmatched. Germline CDR1 and CDR2: MNHEY and SVGAGI.